The 5 T cell receptor beta chains below all came from one sample that was sequenced in a study of blood T cell repertoires in COVID-19. This table comes from immunoSEQ multiplex PCR, and its TCRdb copy is limited to in-frame clones, with some not included. This table has just under 350,000 clones, around 83% appearing once. Sequenced: peripheral blood. The receptors were sampled from a young man with active or convalescent COVID-19.

The chain employs TRBV4-1 and TRBJ1-5, with a possible D match to TRBD1 (5 bases). Per the germline V gene, CDR1 is MGHRA and CDR2 is YSYEKL. The V end was cut by 1 base, the J end by 5 bases, with 12 bases between. This CDR3 has 15 residues. This CDR3 reads CASSQVQGGYQPQHF. The CDR3 coding sequence is TGCGCCAGCAGCCAAGTGCAGGGAGGGTATCAGCCCCAGCATTTT.

The chain employs TRBV6-2 or TRBV6-3 and TRBJ1-1; TRBD1 agrees at 7 bases. V shed 6 bases and J 2 bases; nucleotides not matched to a gene: 36. The CDR3 spans 24 residues. The germline V gene encodes CDR1 MNHEY and CDR2 SVGEGT. The DNA of the CDR3 is TGTGCCAGCAGCCCCACTTTCCCAAGATCACCTTTACCGGGACAGAAGGCCCCTAACACTGAAGCTTTCTTT. It codes for CASSPTFPRSPLPGQKAPNTEAFF.

The table lists this clone with a count of one. Here the CDR3 DNA reads TGTGCCTGGAGTTGGGGCAGAAATCAGCCCCAGCATTTT. Amino acid sequence: CAWSWGRNQPQHF. V gene TRBV30 combines with J gene TRBJ1-5; perhaps TRBD1 as D (5 bases). V dropped 2 bases and J dropped 4 bases, with 9 bases sitting between them. The CDR3 consists of 13 residues. CDR1 and CDR2 (germline): GTSNPN, SVGIG (reference sequence).

The J gene is TRBJ1-4, the V gene TRBV28; no reliable D call. Deletions cut 5 bases from V and 4 bases from J, with 11 bases between. Germline V gene sequence: CDR1 MDHEN, CDR2 SYDVKM. The CDR3 has 14 residues. CDR3 residues: CASSPDYFNEKLFF. CDR3 nucleotide sequence: TGTGCCAGCAGTCCGGACTATTTTAATGAAAAACTGTTTTTT.

The rearrangement links TRBV27 to TRBJ2-3; D possibly corresponds to TRBD2 (5 bases). V dropped 2 bases and J dropped 6 bases, with 15 bases sitting between them. Germline assignment: CDR1 MNHEY and CDR2 SMNVEV (reference sequence). The CDR3 extends over 15 amino acids. CDR3 region: CASSLISRGGDTQYF. The CDR3 nucleotides read TGTGCCAGCAGTTTAATTAGCCGGGGTGGGGATACGCAGTATTTT.